A single sample is the source of the 15 T cell receptor beta chains below, sequenced in a study of cytomegalovirus exposure and HLA in healthy donors. This PCR relied on a set of 60 Vbeta primers and 13 Jbeta primers. This table comes from immunoSEQ multiplex PCR, and its TCRdb copy is limited to in-frame clones, with some not included. The data hold 200,000 to 250,000 clones, with 70% to 80% observed a single time. Input material: PBMCs. These receptors all come from a woman in her twenties or thirties in good health and CMV-seronegative.

This clone has just a few counts. The gene calls are TRBV19 and TRBJ2-7, with D possibly TRBD1 on 5 matching bases. The germline V and J ends were trimmed by 2 bases and 0 bases, with 11 bases remaining between them. Germline CDR1 LNHDA, CDR2 SQIVND (reference sequence). The CDR3 is 15 amino acids. The CDR3 protein is CASSIRQMSSYEQYF. The DNA of the CDR3 is TGTGCCAGTAGTATAAGACAGATGAGCTCCTACGAGCAGTACTTC.

This chain links TRBV9 with TRBJ2-2; 12 bases fit TRBD2. The CDR3 sequence is 19 residues long. Germline CDR1 and CDR2: SGDLS and YYNGEE. V dropped 3 bases and J dropped 0; count of bases not matched to a gene: 9. The CDR3 region is CASSARLAGELTNTGELFF. CDR3 DNA sequence: TGTGCCAGCAGCGCCCGACTAGCGGGGGAGCTTACGAACACCGGGGAGCTGTTTTTT.

The chain joins TRBV19 to TRBJ1-5, with D unclear. This CDR3 has 14 amino acids. V lost 1 base and J lost 4, with 8 bases in between. The germline CDR1 and CDR2 sequences are LNHDA and SQIVND (reference sequence). The CDR3 here is CASSIGPRNQPQHF. The CDR3 coding sequence is TGTGCCAGTAGTATAGGCCCTCGGAATCAGCCCCAGCATTTT.

This chain uses TRBV11-1 with TRBJ2-5; D gene uncertain. Germline CDR1 and CDR2: SGHAT and FQDESV (reference sequence). The CDR3 contains 16 residues. V was cut by 1 base and J by 0 bases, with 12 bases left in between. Written as DNA, the CDR3 is TGTGCCAGCAGCTTAGTGGCGGCCGCGTACCAAGAGACCCAGTACTTC. Translating gives CASSLVAAAYQETQYF.

This chain joins TRBV27 and TRBJ1-1; D gene uncertain. The germline V and J ends were trimmed by 0 bases and 4 bases, with 9 bases remaining between them. This CDR3 contains 14 residues. Germline lookup yields CDR1 MNHEY and CDR2 SMNVEV (reference sequence). The CDR3 DNA sequence: TGTGCCAGCAGTTTATCCACAGTCTCCACTGAAGCTTTCTTT. As protein: CASSLSTVSTEAFF.

The gene calls are TRBV6-6 and TRBJ1-1, with D unresolved. Germline V gene data show CDR1 as MNHNY and CDR2 as SVGAGI (reference sequence). CDR3 length: 15 amino acids. V was pared by 3 bases and J by 1 base, with 12 bases between. The CDR3 is CASSYGERKNTEAFF. The CDR3 bases are TGTGCCAGCAGTTATGGGGAGAGAAAGAACACTGAAGCTTTCTTT.

The chain is built from TRBV4-1 and TRBJ1-6, with D possibly being TRBD1 (6 bases). The CDR3 runs to 14 residues. Trimming shortened V by 2 bases and J by 9 bases, and 11 bases separated the two germline ends. CDR1 and CDR2 (germline): MGHRA, YSYEKL. Written as DNA, the CDR3 is TGCGCCAGCAGCCAACCGCAGGGGTCTTCACCCCTCCACTTT. Translating gives CASSQPQGSSPLHF.

This clone was counted only a few times. The rearrangement joins TRBV7-9 to TRBJ2-1; 7 bases map to TRBD2. Looked up from germline, CDR1 is SEHNR and CDR2 is FQNEAQ (reference sequence). V lost 4 bases, J lost 6 bases, and 12 bases stayed unmatched. This CDR3 comprises 16 residues. CDR3 amino acids: CASSSPVGGVLNEQFF. CDR3 coding DNA: TGTGCCAGCAGCTCACCCGTGGGGGGGGTGCTCAATGAGCAGTTCTTC.

The chain uses TRBV2 and TRBJ1-4, with 9 bases that match TRBD1. CDR3 size: 14 residues. Per germline, CDR1 SNHLY and CDR2 FYNNEI. With 6 bases clipped from V and 11 bases from J, the junction kept 10 bases outside the gene matches. The CDR3 sequence: CASRAFRDRAKLFF. The CDR3 nucleotides are TGTGCCAGCAGAGCCTTTAGGGACAGGGCGAAACTGTTTTTT. Complete variable domain (other parts from reference TRBV2 and TRBJ1-4): EPEVTQTPSHQVTQMGQEVILRCVPISNHLYFYWYRQILGQKVEFLVSFYNNEISEKSEIFDDQFSVERPDGSNFTLKIRSTKLEDSAMYFCASRAFRDRAKLFFGSGTQLSVL.

The rearrangement links TRBV6-6 to TRBJ2-3; D remains ambiguous. CDR1 and CDR2 from the germline V gene are MNHNY and SVGAGI (reference sequence). The CDR3 totals 14 residues. The V gene lost 1 base and the J gene lost 1 base, with 6 bases spanning the gap. The CDR3 spells CASSYWSGTDTQYF. Here the CDR3 DNA reads TGTGCCAGCAGTTACTGGTCGGGCACAGATACGCAGTATTTT.

This chain links TRBV7-9 with TRBJ1-2; no definite D call. Trimming stripped 4 bases from V and 3 bases from J, with 18 bases between. This CDR3 region has 16 residues. The V gene's germline CDR1 is SEHNR and CDR2 FQNEAQ (reference sequence). The CDR3 protein is CASSYRLQALHYGYTF. The CDR3 DNA reads as TGTGCCAGCAGCTACCGACTGCAAGCCCTTCACTATGGCTACACCTTC.

The J gene is TRBJ2-2, the V gene TRBV7-2, with D perhaps TRBD2 (5 bases). Trimming removed 1 base at V and 1 base at J, with 7 bases between. The CDR3 is made up of 15 amino acids. Germline-derived CDR1 and CDR2 are SGHTA and FQGNSA. As DNA, the CDR3 is TGTGCCAGCAGCTTAGTGGCGGGGAACACCGGGGAGCTGTTTTTT. This gives the protein CASSLVAGNTGELFF.

The chain employs TRBV9 and TRBJ1-3; 7 bases fit TRBD1. This CDR3 spans 14 amino acids. V lost 3 bases to trimming and J lost 1 base; unmatched junction nucleotides: 1. The germline V gene encodes CDR1 SGDLS and CDR2 YYNGEE. This CDR3 is CASSATGSGNTIYF. CDR3 bases: TGTGCCAGCAGCGCGACAGGGTCTGGAAACACCATATATTTT.

The gene calls are TRBV7-9 and TRBJ2-2; the D gene is possibly TRBD1 (6 bases). Germline V gives CDR1 SEHNR, CDR2 FQNEAQ (reference sequence). Deletions cut 7 bases from V and 2 bases from J, with 11 bases between. The CDR3 has 14 residues. CDR3 DNA sequence: TGTGCCAGCACCGGGACACCTAACACCGGGGAGCTGTTTTTT. Residues: CASTGTPNTGELFF. Full variable domain (missing parts from reference TRBV7-9 and TRBJ2-2): DTGVSQNPRHKITKRGQNVTFRCDPISEHNRLYWYRQTLGQGPEFLTYFQNEAQLEKSRLLSDRFSAERPKGSFSTLEIQRTEQGDSAMYLCASTGTPNTGELFFGEGSRLTVL.

The genes are TRBV4-1 and TRBJ1-1; D gene uncertain. Trimming pared 0 bases from V and 8 bases from J, leaving 16 bases between. The CDR3 runs to 15 residues. Germline V CDR1 and CDR2: MGHRA, YSYEKL. The CDR3 reads CASSQDGLIGQEAFF. The CDR3 DNA reads as TGCGCCAGCAGCCAAGATGGGCTCATCGGTCAGGAAGCTTTCTTT.